Listed here is a single T cell receptor beta chain. Germline trimming cut 5 bases from V and 4 bases from J; bases unmatched to any gene: 6. Germline lookup yields CDR1 SNHLY and CDR2 FYNNEI. The CDR3 is 16 residues long. Repertoires were generated with immunoSEQ multiplex PCR, while TCRdb's copy carries only in-frame clones and drops some. This repertoire shows around 80,000 clones, about 92% found once; its top ten account for less than 3%. This sample stems from a study of T cell changes during pregnancy in multiple sclerosis. The chain uses TRBV2 and TRBJ2-5; TRBD2 aligns across 14 bases. The sample here was peripheral blood, taken before pregnancy. The TCR originated in a female donor with multiple sclerosis, enrolled in a pregnancy study. This chain's CDR3 is CASSQTSGRAIETQYF. The CDR3, as DNA: TGTGCCAGCAGTCAGACTAGCGGGAGGGCTATAGAGACCCAGTACTTC.